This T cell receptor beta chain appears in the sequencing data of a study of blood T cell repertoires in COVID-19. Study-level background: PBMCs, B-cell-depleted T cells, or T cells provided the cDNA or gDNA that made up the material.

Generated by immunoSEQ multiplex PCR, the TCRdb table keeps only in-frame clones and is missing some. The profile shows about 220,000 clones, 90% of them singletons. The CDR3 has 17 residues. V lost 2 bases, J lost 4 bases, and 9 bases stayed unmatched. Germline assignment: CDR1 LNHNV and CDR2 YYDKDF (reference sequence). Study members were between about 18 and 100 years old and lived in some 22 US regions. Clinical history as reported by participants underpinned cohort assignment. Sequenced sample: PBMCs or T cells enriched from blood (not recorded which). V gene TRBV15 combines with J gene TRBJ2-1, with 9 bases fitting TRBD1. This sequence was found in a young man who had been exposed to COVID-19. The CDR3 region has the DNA TGTGCCACCAGCAGACCTACCGGGACAGGGCCTTACAATGAGCAGTTCTTC. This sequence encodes CATSRPTGTGPYNEQFF. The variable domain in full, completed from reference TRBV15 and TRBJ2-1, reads DAMVIQNPRYQVTQFGKPVTLSCSQTLNHNVMYWYQQKSSQAPKLLFHYYDKDFNNEADTPDNFQSRRPNTSFCFLDIRSPGLGDTAMYLCATSRPTGTGPYNEQFFGPGTRLTVL.